This T cell receptor beta chain was observed in a study of spatial heterogeneity in lung cancer. Study-wide background: Fewer alpha-chain than beta-chain sequences were consistently detected.

Carried by each TCR cDNA molecule was a unique molecular identifier. TCRdb reprocessed the 5' RACE reads with MiXCR, giving one entry per CDR3 protein. The sample contains around 2,100 distinct CDR3 sequences, 6.8% of which appear only once. With respect to this clonotype: This may stem from a read error, because a much larger clone lies one nucleotide away.

Noted time point: sample taken at primary tumor resection. Samples came from about 72 TRACERx patients with untreated early-stage lung cancer. Whole RNA was taken from tumor, nontumor lung or frozen PBMC; it was then sequenced unsorted. This receptor was obtained from a male donor with early-stage non-small cell lung cancer. The sample consisted of normal lung tissue next to the tumor, taken at surgery.

The DNA of the CDR3 is TGTGCCAGCAGTTTCTCAGGGGCTGGCAATGAGCAGTACTTC. It encodes CASSFSGAGNEQYF. The chain uses TRBV12-3 or TRBV12-4 and TRBJ2-1; a weak D match, TRBD1 (6 bases). TRBJ2-7 explains the end of the DNA better; the J call may be wrong. The CDR3 is 14 amino acids.